This T cell receptor beta chain was sequenced for a study of human T cells and chemical hapten exposure. Study-wide background: 2% DPC applied to a 2 cm by 2 cm arm area sensitized donors. Whole-study results and caveats: There was a positive correlation between PT1 expanded TCR counts and patch test score.

CDR3 size: 15 residues. Germline-derived CDR1 and CDR2 are PRHDT and FYEKMQ (reference sequence). The V and J ends lost 5 bases and 0 bases respectively, with 14 bases between them. TCRdb analysed the RACE reads with MiXCR anew, one entry per CDR3 protein. This table has around 300,000 distinct CDR3 sequences, roughly 8% appearing once. Worth noting for this clonotype: Its antigen is currently unknown.

Time point denoted: pre-sensitization, week 0. Indicated treatment: therapeutic diphenylcyclopropenone sensitization with weekly scalp DPC. This chain joins TRBV13 and TRBJ2-7; a possible D gene is TRBD1 (5 bases). This receptor was identified in a man aged 18 to 29 with alopecia areata. Some clones in this sample may be carry-over from other donors' samples. The sequencing here drew on whole blood, taken in connection with sensitization to the hapten diphenylcyclopropenone (DPC). CDR3 region: CASSQRQKTSYEQYV. The CDR3 nucleotides are TGTGCCAGCAGCCAGAGACAGAAAACCTCCTACGAGCAGTACGTC.